The 17 T cell receptor beta chains below were found in one sample sequenced in a study of cytomegalovirus exposure and HLA in healthy donors (dated by TCRdb to between 2016 and 2019). The library was generated by the immunoSEQ multiplex PCR assay. A mixture of 60 forward primers for TCR Vbeta segments and 13 reverse primers for TCR Jbeta segments was used in the multiplex PCR. As stored in TCRdb, this immuneACCESS dataset retains in-frame rearrangements with V and J assigned. A fraction of the clones does not appear; measured against another copy, unresolved V genes explain less than half of the discrepancy, and the remainder lacks a known reason. The sample table holds about 150,000 clones, of which 70% to 90% were seen once. Approximately 2.5% of the sample lies in the top ten. The source material was PBMCs. Receptors originate from a man in his thirties or forties in good health and CMV-seropositive.

The sample holds a few counts of this clone. The chain joins TRBV2 to TRBJ2-7; perhaps TRBD2 as D (5 bases). The V gene lost 8 bases and the J gene lost 2 bases, with 10 bases spanning the gap. The CDR3 covers 12 residues. Germline V lookup: CDR1 SNHLY, CDR2 FYNNEI. The CDR3 DNA follows: TGTGCCAGCGAGCCACTAGCCTACGAGCAGTACGTC. As protein: CASEPLAYEQYV.

The chain carries TRBV19 and TRBJ1-2; D remains ambiguous. Germline CDR1 LNHDA, CDR2 SQIVND (reference sequence). The V end lost 3 bases, the J end lost 2 bases, and 16 bases lay between the germline ends. The CDR3 is 16 residues long. The CDR3 sequence: CASSINPWEANYGYTF. CDR3 nucleotide sequence: TGTGCCAGTAGTATCAATCCCTGGGAGGCGAACTATGGCTACACCTTC.

The sample holds many counts of this clone. CDR3 amino acids: CASSVAGALNQPQHF. CDR3 sequence (DNA): TGTGCCAGCAGCGTAGCAGGGGCCCTCAATCAGCCCCAGCATTTT. The chain is built from TRBV9 and TRBJ1-5; TRBD1 might be the D (6 bases). CDR1 and CDR2 from the germline V gene are SGDLS and YYNGEE. The CDR3 has 15 amino acids. V lost 0 bases and J 3 bases, leaving 10 bases between the germline ends. The full variable domain, with the rest looked up from reference TRBV9 and TRBJ1-5, is DSGVTQTPKHLITATGQRVTLRCSPRSGDLSVYWYQQSLDQGLQFLIQYYNGEERAKGNILERFSAQQFPDLHSELNLSSLELGDSALYFCASSVAGALNQPQHFGDGTRLSIL.

The CDR3 coding sequence is TGTGCCAGCAGCTTGGTAGCAGACCCCTACGAGCAGTACGTC. Translating it yields CASSLVADPYEQYV. This chain connects TRBV5-6 to TRBJ2-7; no clear D gene. V lost 0 bases, J lost 2 bases, and 9 bases lay in between. CDR3 length: 14 residues. Germline CDR1 is SGHDT and CDR2 is YYEEEE.

The V and J genes are TRBV11-3 and TRBJ2-3; perhaps TRBD1 as D (5 bases). The CDR3 totals 15 residues. Deletions cut 5 bases from V and 2 bases from J, with 14 bases between. Germline V gene data show CDR1 as SGHNT and CDR2 as YENEEA. The CDR3 sequence is CASSPRTRSTDTQYF. Here the CDR3 DNA reads TGTGCCAGCAGCCCCAGGACAAGGTCCACAGATACGCAGTATTTT.

This sequence joins TRBV18 and TRBJ2-1; 11 bases match TRBD1. With V trimmed by 6 bases and J by 9 bases, 10 bases remained unmatched. The CDR3 is 15 amino acids. Germline CDR1 and CDR2: KGHSH and LQKENI. CDR3 amino acids: CASSLTGTGGSEQFF. In DNA form, the CDR3 reads TGTGCCAGCTCGCTTACCGGGACAGGGGGAAGTGAGCAGTTCTTC.

The V and J genes are TRBV7-2 and TRBJ2-7, with TRBD1 identical over 7 bases. Germline CDR1 reads SGHTA; CDR2 reads FQGNSA. The trim removed 4 bases at V and 9 bases at J, leaving 12 bases unmatched. This CDR3 has 14 amino acids. The CDR3 coding sequence is TGTGCCAGCAGCTCACTCACAGGGGTGGGGGCGCAGTACTTC. Amino acids: CASSSLTGVGAQYF.

This rearrangement joins TRBV6-5 to TRBJ1-1; the D gene is possibly TRBD1 (6 bases). The CDR3 loop spans 15 amino acids. V gave up 0 bases and J gave up 4 bases, with 12 bases separating them. Per germline, CDR1 MNHEY and CDR2 SVGAGI. CDR3 region: CASSYSSRGATEAFF. The CDR3 DNA reads as TGTGCCAGCAGTTACTCATCTCGGGGGGCCACTGAAGCTTTCTTT.

The chain has TRBV15 and TRBJ2-7, with D possibly TRBD2 on 5 matching bases. Germline V gene sequence: CDR1 LNHNV, CDR2 YYDKDF (reference sequence). The CDR3 runs to 17 residues. Trimming removed 4 bases from V and 3 bases from J, with 22 bases in between. The CDR3 here is CATSMNRWGAQGYEQYF. CDR3 DNA: TGTGCCACCAGCATGAATAGGTGGGGAGCTCAAGGCTACGAGCAGTACTTC.

This sequence joins TRBV11-1 and TRBJ2-3; D is unresolved. V was shortened by 2 bases and J by 1 base, with 4 bases between the two germline ends. The CDR3 spans 13 residues. Germline assignment: CDR1 SGHAT and CDR2 FQDESV (reference sequence). The CDR3 loop is CASSLTGTDTQYF. For the CDR3, the DNA is TGTGCCAGCAGCTTAACAGGCACAGATACGCAGTATTTT.

J is TRBJ2-5 and V is TRBV11-2, with 8 bases fitting TRBD2. This CDR3 has 15 amino acids. Unmatched junction bases numbered 11, after V lost 4 bases and J lost 7 bases. From germline, CDR1 is SGHAT and CDR2 FQNNGV. CDR3 sequence (DNA): TGTGCCAGCAGCTCAACTCTCCGGGAGGGAGGGACCCAGTACTTC. As protein: CASSSTLREGGTQYF.

The J gene is TRBJ2-7, the V gene TRBV2, with 8 positions matching TRBD1. The germline V gene has CDR1 SNHLY and CDR2 FYNNEI. The CDR3 has 15 amino acids. V was pared by 8 bases and J by 2 bases, with 11 bases of the junction left unmatched. The CDR3 reads CASQDRTGSPYEQYF. The CDR3 DNA reads as TGTGCCAGCCAAGACAGGACAGGGAGCCCCTACGAGCAGTACTTC.

The chain has TRBV7-6 and TRBJ2-5; D possibly corresponds to TRBD1 (5 bases). CDR1 and CDR2 from the germline V gene are SGHVS and FNYEAQ. V was cut by 5 bases and J by 1 base, with 11 bases left in between. The CDR3 has 14 amino acids. The CDR3 DNA follows: TGTGCCAGCAGCCCCAGGGCTTCCCAAGAGACCCAGTACTTC. It is translated as CASSPRASQETQYF. The full variable domain, completed using reference TRBV7-6 and TRBJ2-5, is GAGVSQSPRYKVTKRGQDVALRCDPISGHVSLYWYRQALGQGPEFLTYFNYEAQQDKSGLPNDRFSAERPEGSISTLTIQRTEQRDSAMYRCASSPRASQETQYFGPGTRLLVL.

This sequence joins TRBV2 and TRBJ2-2, with D hard to call. The CDR3 is 13 residues long. V was pared by 4 bases and J by 5 bases, with 8 bases between. CDR1 is SNHLY, CDR2 FYNNEI, per germline. In DNA form, the CDR3 reads TGTGCCAGCAGTGTCTCTCTAACCGGGGAGCTGTTTTTT. It encodes CASSVSLTGELFF.

The chain has TRBV19 and TRBJ1-1; TRBD1 agrees at 8 bases. The CDR3 sequence is 14 residues long. The germline V gene encodes CDR1 LNHDA and CDR2 SQIVND (reference sequence). V lost 9 bases to trimming and J lost 5 bases; unmatched junction nucleotides: 11. In DNA form, the CDR3 reads TGTGCCAGGACGCCCAGGGGGCGCGAAACTGAAGCTTTCTTT. Encoded protein: CARTPRGRETEAFF.

A note on this clone: A read error may account for a junction end that differs from germline. The V gene is TRBV7-9, the J gene TRBJ1-1; D ambiguous. This CDR3 spans 10 amino acids. CDR1 and CDR2 (germline): SEHNR, FQNEAQ (reference sequence). The CDR3 loop reads CSSSPPKAFF. The CDR3 DNA reads as TGTTCCAGCAGCCCCCCCAAAGCTTTCTTT.

Note on this clone: One end of the junction does not line up with germline, which may come from a read error. The chain carries TRBV4-1 and TRBJ2-1; 10 nucleotides match TRBD2. This CDR3 comprises 13 residues. CDR1 and CDR2 from the germline V gene are MGHRA and YSYEKL. This chain's CDR3 is CASSQEGSGRGIF. CDR3 DNA: TGCGCCAGCAGCCAAGAAGGGAGCGGGAGGGGGATCTTC.